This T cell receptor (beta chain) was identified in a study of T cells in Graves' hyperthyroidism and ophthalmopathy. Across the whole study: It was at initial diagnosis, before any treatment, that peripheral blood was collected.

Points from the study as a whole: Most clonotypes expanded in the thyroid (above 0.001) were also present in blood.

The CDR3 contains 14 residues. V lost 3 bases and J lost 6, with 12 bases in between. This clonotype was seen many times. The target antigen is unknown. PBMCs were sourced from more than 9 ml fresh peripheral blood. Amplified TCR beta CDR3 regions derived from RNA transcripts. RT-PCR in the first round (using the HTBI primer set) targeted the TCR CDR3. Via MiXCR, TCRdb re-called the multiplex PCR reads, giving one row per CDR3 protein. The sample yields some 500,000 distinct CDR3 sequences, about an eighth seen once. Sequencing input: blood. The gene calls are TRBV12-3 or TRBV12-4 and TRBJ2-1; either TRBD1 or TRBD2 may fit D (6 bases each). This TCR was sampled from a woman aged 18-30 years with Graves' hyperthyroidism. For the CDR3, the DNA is TGTGCCAGCAGTTTTGCGGGACATCTCAATGAGCAGTTCTTC. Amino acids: CASSFAGHLNEQFF.